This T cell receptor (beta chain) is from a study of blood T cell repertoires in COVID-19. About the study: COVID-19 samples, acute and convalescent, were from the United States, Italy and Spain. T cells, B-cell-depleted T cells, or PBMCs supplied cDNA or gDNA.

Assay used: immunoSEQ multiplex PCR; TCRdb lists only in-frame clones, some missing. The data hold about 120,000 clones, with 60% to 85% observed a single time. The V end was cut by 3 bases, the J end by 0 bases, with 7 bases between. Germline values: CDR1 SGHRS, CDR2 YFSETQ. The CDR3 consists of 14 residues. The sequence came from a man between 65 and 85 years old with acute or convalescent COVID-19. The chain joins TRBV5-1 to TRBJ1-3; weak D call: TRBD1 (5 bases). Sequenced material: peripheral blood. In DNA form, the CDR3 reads TGCGCCAGCAGCTCGGGACTCTCTGGAAACACCATATATTTT. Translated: CASSSGLSGNTIYF. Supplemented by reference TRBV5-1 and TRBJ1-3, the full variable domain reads KAGVTQTPRYLIKTRGQQVTLSCSPISGHRSVSWYQQTPGQGLQFLFEYFSETQRNKGNFPGRFSGRQFSNSRSEMNVSTLELGDSALYLCASSSGLSGNTIYFGEGSWLTVV.